A single sample gave rise to the 32 T cell receptor beta chains below, sequenced in a study of cytomegalovirus exposure and HLA in healthy donors. The PCR made use of 60 Vbeta and 13 Jbeta primers. TCRdb's table, derived via immunoSEQ multiplex PCR, lists solely in-frame clones and lacks some. This sample contains about 210,000 clones. Sequenced input: PBMCs. Receptors originate from a woman in her 30s in good health and CMV-seropositive.

CDR3 bases: TGTGCCAGCAGCTTACAGTACTTAAGTAGCCGGGACAGCAGCACAGATACGCAGTATTTT. This translates into CASSLQYLSSRDSSTDTQYF. This chain joins TRBV7-6 and TRBJ2-3; TRBD1 matches 7 bases. The J segment lost 0 bases and the V segment lost 2 bases, leaving 17 bases of the junction unmatched. Germline lookup yields CDR1 SGHVS and CDR2 FNYEAQ. The CDR3 consists of 20 residues.

The gene calls are TRBV5-1 and TRBJ1-1; D unresolved. The CDR3 consists of 15 residues. From germline, CDR1 is SGHRS and CDR2 YFSETQ. Trimming left V 3 bases short and J 1 base short, with 13 bases between. CDR3 bases: TGCGCCAGCAGCTACTCACCGGGTCAGAACACTGAAGCTTTCTTT. Translating gives CASSYSPGQNTEAFF.

The J gene is TRBJ2-7, the V gene TRBV28; 9 bases are a match to TRBD2. Germline V gives CDR1 MDHEN, CDR2 SYDVKM. The trim removed 5 bases at V and 3 bases at J, leaving 8 bases unmatched. CDR3 length: 15 amino acids. CDR3 residues: CASSPGGAGGYEQYF. The CDR3 DNA sequence: TGTGCCAGCAGTCCCGGGGGAGCGGGGGGCTACGAGCAGTACTTC.

The V call is TRBV15, the J call TRBJ2-5; possible D gene TRBD1, 6 bases. V was pared by 5 bases and J by 5 bases, with 15 bases between. This CDR3 has 14 residues. CDR1 and CDR2 from the germline V gene are LNHNV and YYDKDF (reference sequence). CDR3 coding DNA: TGTGCCACCAGCCGGGACCTAACAGGGGAGACCCAGTACTTC. Translated: CATSRDLTGETQYF.

The chain carries TRBV6-6 and TRBJ2-1, with D perhaps TRBD2 (6 bases). The CDR3 has 13 residues. V lost 0 bases and J lost 12, with 12 bases in between. The germline V gene has CDR1 MNHNY and CDR2 SVGAGI (reference sequence). For the CDR3, the DNA is TGTGCCAGCAGTTACTCCTCCCGGGACTCGCAGTTCTTC. This codes for CASSYSSRDSQFF.

J is TRBJ2-7 and V is TRBV9; possibly TRBD2 for D (6 bases). Trimming removed 3 bases at V and 2 bases at J, with 18 bases between. This CDR3 spans 16 amino acids. Germline V lookup: CDR1 SGDLS, CDR2 YYNGEE. The chain's CDR3 is CASSAAGLSIPYEQYF. The CDR3 nucleotides read TGTGCCAGCAGCGCCGCCGGACTATCGATTCCCTACGAGCAGTACTTC.

The chain is built from TRBV19 and TRBJ1-1, with a weak D call TRBD1 (6 bases). V lost 0 bases, J lost 11 bases, and 16 bases lay in between. Germline assignment: CDR1 LNHDA and CDR2 SQIVND (reference sequence). The CDR3 extends over 14 amino acids. CDR3 residues: CASSIDSPGRGAFF. The DNA of the CDR3 is TGTGCCAGTAGTATAGACTCCCCGGGAAGGGGGGCTTTCTTT.

The J gene is TRBJ1-2, the V gene TRBV6-5; a possible D gene is TRBD1 (5 bases). Per germline, CDR1 MNHEY and CDR2 SVGAGI. The CDR3 contains 14 residues. The germline V and J ends were trimmed by 6 bases and 7 bases, with 18 bases remaining between them. The CDR3 spells CASSSRIGGLGYTF. The DNA of the CDR3 is TGTGCCAGCAGCTCCCGTATCGGGGGACTTGGCTACACCTTC.

In regard to this clone: The junction departs from germline at one end; a sequencing error may be responsible. This sequence joins TRBV7-9 and TRBJ1-2, with D perhaps TRBD1 (5 bases). Germline CDR1 reads SEHNR; CDR2 reads FQNEAQ (reference sequence). CDR3 length: 14 amino acids. The CDR3 bases are TGTGCCAGCAACTTACCGGGGGTTAACTATGGCTACACCTTC. This encodes CASNLPGVNYGYTF.

The V call is TRBV15, the J call TRBJ1-3, with TRBD1 identical over 10 bases. Trimming took 4 bases from V and 2 from J; bases not matched to a gene: 2. CDR1 LNHNV and CDR2 YYDKDF come from the germline V gene (reference sequence). The CDR3 covers 15 residues. The CDR3 DNA sequence: TGTGCCACCAGCACCGGACAGGGGGCTGGAAACACCATATATTTT. Translated: CATSTGQGAGNTIYF.

The gene calls are TRBV4-3 and TRBJ1-2; 8 positions match TRBD1. Per germline, CDR1 LGHNA and CDR2 YSLEER. V was pared by 2 bases and J by 4 bases, with 9 bases of the junction left unmatched. The CDR3 covers 16 residues. In DNA form, the CDR3 reads TGCGCCAGCAGCCAATGGCCCGGACAGGGCGGCTATGGCTACACCTTC. Translated, it gives CASSQWPGQGGYGYTF.

This chain uses TRBV10-3 with TRBJ2-5; D uncertain. Germline V gene data show CDR1 as ENHRY and CDR2 as SYGVKD. There are 12 residues in the CDR3. V was cut by 2 bases and J by 5 bases, with 6 bases left in between. The chain's CDR3 is CAISEPQETQYF. The DNA for the CDR3 is TGTGCCATCAGTGAGCCTCAGGAGACCCAGTACTTC.

This chain connects TRBV5-6 to TRBJ2-7; 8 bases fit TRBD1. Unmatched junction bases numbered 11, after V lost 4 bases and J lost 5 bases. The length of the CDR3 is 15 residues. Germline CDR1 and CDR2: SGHDT and YYEEEE. DNA of the CDR3: TGTGCCAGCAGCCGAGGTGGACAGGGACTCCACGAGCAGTACTTC. This sequence encodes CASSRGGQGLHEQYF. Full variable domain (rest looked up from reference TRBV5-6 and TRBJ2-7): DAGVTQSPTHLIKTRGQQVTLRCSPKSGHDTVSWYQQALGQGPQFIFQYYEEEERQRGNFPDRFSGHQFPNYSSELNVNALLLGDSALYLCASSRGGQGLHEQYFGPGTRLTVT.

V and J are TRBV7-9 and TRBJ1-1; 8 bases are a match to TRBD1. Germline CDR1 SEHNR, CDR2 FQNEAQ (reference sequence). This CDR3 has 14 residues. Trimming removed 5 bases from V and 4 bases from J; junction bases left unmatched: 6. The CDR3 DNA reads TGTGCCAGCAGCCTACAGGGGGTAGTCACTGAAGCTTTCTTT. Translation: CASSLQGVVTEAFF. The entire variable domain, with the rest obtained from reference TRBV7-9 and TRBJ1-1, is as follows: DTGVSQNPRHKITKRGQNVTFRCDPISEHNRLYWYRQTLGQGPEFLTYFQNEAQLEKSRLLSDRFSAERPKGSFSTLEIQRTEQGDSAMYLCASSLQGVVTEAFFGQGTRLTVV.

V usage is TRBV28 and J usage is TRBJ1-2; 7 nucleotides match TRBD1. V shed 8 bases, J shed 5 bases, and the junction held 5 bases outside the gene matches. The CDR3 sequence is 12 residues long. Per the germline V gene, CDR1 is MDHEN and CDR2 is SYDVKM. The CDR3 DNA follows: TGTGCCAGCGGGACAGAGGGATATGGCTACACCTTC. It codes for CASGTEGYGYTF.

In DNA, the CDR3 is TGTGCCAGCAGTCTAGGGGGGGCTAGGGATACGCAGTATTTT. This sequence encodes CASSLGGARDTQYF. The chain recombines TRBV11-2 with TRBJ2-3, with a weak D call TRBD2 (7 bases). The CDR3 is made up of 14 amino acids. Per the germline V gene, CDR1 is SGHAT and CDR2 is FQNNGV. The V end lost 6 bases, the J end lost 6 bases, and 16 bases lay between the germline ends.

The genes are TRBV7-2 and TRBJ2-5; TRBD1 is a possible D gene (6 bases). Germline CDR1 reads SGHTA; CDR2 reads FQGNSA. This CDR3 has 16 residues. The V end was cut by 5 bases, the J end by 1 base, with 17 bases between. CDR3 in amino acids: CASSGPSWGPQETQYF. CDR3 nucleotides: TGTGCCAGCAGCGGCCCGTCCTGGGGGCCCCAAGAGACCCAGTACTTC.

The chain combines TRBV28 with TRBJ1-4, with D tentatively TRBD1 (6 bases). This CDR3 has 15 residues. V was pared by 1 base and J by 5 bases, with 11 bases between. Germline V CDR1 and CDR2: MDHEN, SYDVKM. The DNA for the CDR3 is TGTGCCAGCAGTTTATTGGGGACACGGAATGAAAAACTGTTTTTT. This sequence encodes CASSLLGTRNEKLFF.

This sequence joins TRBV6-5 and TRBJ1-2; D uncertain. The CDR3 is 14 amino acids. Germline values: CDR1 MNHEY, CDR2 SVGAGI. V lost 7 bases to trimming and J lost 2 bases, with 14 bases between them. CDR3 nucleotide sequence: TGTGCCAGCACCCGAGGAGGGAGCAACTATGGCTACACCTTC. Its protein is CASTRGGSNYGYTF.

The V and J genes are TRBV5-1 and TRBJ1-6; 7 bases fit TRBD1. The CDR3 has 16 amino acids. Germline loops: CDR1 SGHRS, CDR2 YFSETQ. J was trimmed by 6 bases and V by 5 bases; bases with no gene match: 11. CDR3 bases: TGCGCCAGCAGTTTAGACTTCCGGGACAGTAATTCACCCCTCCACTTT. Protein product: CASSLDFRDSNSPLHF.

V usage is TRBV13 and J usage is TRBJ2-1, with D perhaps TRBD1 (5 bases). The CDR3 length is 13 residues. Trimming stripped 5 bases from V and 6 bases from J, with 11 bases between. The germline V gene encodes CDR1 PRHDT and CDR2 FYEKMQ (reference sequence). The CDR3 sequence: CASSPGPGNEQFF. The CDR3 region has the DNA TGTGCCAGCAGCCCAGGGCCCGGCAATGAGCAGTTCTTC.

The DNA of the CDR3 is TGTGCCAGCAGATCTGACACCAACCAAGAGACCCAGTACTTC. This translates into CASRSDTNQETQYF. J is TRBJ2-5 and V is TRBV13, with D uncertain. The germline V and J ends were trimmed by 6 bases and 0 bases, with 11 bases remaining between them. CDR3 length: 14 residues. The germline V gene has CDR1 PRHDT and CDR2 FYEKMQ (reference sequence).

The chain is built from TRBV11-2 and TRBJ2-7; possible D gene TRBD2, 5 bases. Looked up from germline, CDR1 is SGHAT and CDR2 is FQNNGV. This CDR3 has 16 amino acids. V was pared by 4 bases and J by 2 bases, with 18 bases between. CDR3 protein: CASSSVMFGGAYEQYF. The CDR3 DNA reads TGTGCCAGCAGCTCCGTTATGTTCGGAGGAGCCTACGAGCAGTACTTC.

The chain links TRBV12-5 to TRBJ2-7, with D possibly being TRBD1 (5 bases). The CDR3 covers 14 residues. The germline CDR1 and CDR2 sequences are LGHNT and FRNRAP. Trimming pared 8 bases from V and 3 bases from J, leaving 17 bases between. This CDR3 is CASSKGDSFYEQYF. CDR3 DNA sequence: TGTGCTAGTAGCAAAGGGGATTCCTTCTACGAGCAGTACTTC.

CDR3 in DNA: TGTGCCAGCAGTTTAGAACAGGGGCGTCCCGGTTGGTATGGCTACACCTTC. It codes for CASSLEQGRPGWYGYTF. The chain combines TRBV28 with TRBJ1-2; 7 nucleotides agree with TRBD1. CDR1 MDHEN and CDR2 SYDVKM come from the germline V gene. The V and J ends lost 2 bases and 5 bases, in that order; junction bases with no gene match: 14. CDR3 length: 17 amino acids.

J is TRBJ2-5 and V is TRBV2, with 10 nucleotides matching TRBD2. Germline V lookup: CDR1 SNHLY, CDR2 FYNNEI. The trim removed 5 bases at V and 1 base at J, leaving 7 bases unmatched. CDR3 length: 16 amino acids. As DNA, the CDR3 is TGTGCCAGCAGTACAACTAGCGGGGACTTCCAAGAGACCCAGTACTTC. The encoded protein is CASSTTSGDFQETQYF.

The chain combines TRBV6-1 with TRBJ1-1; 7 nucleotides line up with TRBD1. The germline V gene encodes CDR1 MNHNS and CDR2 SASEGT. CDR3 length: 14 amino acids. The V gene end was trimmed by 4 bases and the J gene end by 3 bases; junction bases not matched to a gene: 5. Written as DNA, the CDR3 is TGTGCCAGCAGTGCGACAGGGCTTGACACTGAAGCTTTCTTT. Translating gives CASSATGLDTEAFF.

V gene TRBV6-6 combines with J gene TRBJ2-1, with D tentatively TRBD1 (5 bases). The germline V and J ends were trimmed by 7 bases and 10 bases, with 11 bases remaining between them. Germline values: CDR1 MNHNY, CDR2 SVGAGI (reference sequence). The CDR3 length is 11 residues. CDR3 residues: CASTNQGEQFF. The CDR3 nucleotides read TGTGCCAGCACCAACCAGGGAGAGCAGTTCTTC.

V usage is TRBV2 and J usage is TRBJ1-2; TRBD1 matches at 9 bases. This CDR3 region has 12 residues. Germline-derived CDR1 and CDR2 are SNHLY and FYNNEI. The junction had 5 bases not matched to a gene; V was cut back by 7 bases and J by 8 bases. Written as DNA, the CDR3 is TGTGCCAGCACACAGGGGGCGTACGGCTACACCTTC. Amino acid sequence: CASTQGAYGYTF.

This chain links TRBV9 with TRBJ2-3, with 10 bases identical to TRBD2. This CDR3 spans 15 amino acids. With V trimmed by 4 bases and J by 5 bases, 7 bases remained unmatched. Per germline, CDR1 SGDLS and CDR2 YYNGEE. DNA of the CDR3: TGTGCCAGCAGCCAAAGCGGGGGGGCCAAAGATACGCAGTATTTT. Amino acid sequence: CASSQSGGAKDTQYF.

V gene TRBV5-1 combines with J gene TRBJ2-5; TRBD2 matches at 8 bases. This CDR3 contains 15 residues. V lost 4 bases, J lost 3 bases, and 8 bases stayed unmatched. Germline V CDR1 and CDR2: SGHRS, YFSETQ. The CDR3 protein is CASSTQGLGEETQYF. The CDR3 DNA follows: TGCGCCAGCAGCACACAGGGACTAGGGGAAGAGACCCAGTACTTC. The full variable domain, with the rest looked up from reference TRBV5-1 and TRBJ2-5, is KAGVTQTPRYLIKTRGQQVTLSCSPISGHRSVSWYQQTPGQGLQFLFEYFSETQRNKGNFPGRFSGRQFSNSRSEMNVSTLELGDSALYLCASSTQGLGEETQYFGPGTRLLVL.

The chain employs TRBV18 and TRBJ1-2; maybe TRBD1 (5 bases). Per germline, CDR1 KGHSH and CDR2 LQKENI. Trimming stripped 0 bases from V and 6 bases from J, with 11 bases between. The CDR3 has 14 residues. The CDR3 spells CASSPPGREDGYTF. Written as DNA, the CDR3 is TGTGCCAGCTCACCACCCGGCAGGGAGGATGGCTACACCTTC. Based on the CDR3 plus reference TRBV18 and TRBJ1-2, the full variable domain is NAGVMQNPRHLVRRRGQEARLRCSPMKGHSHVYWYRQLPEEGLKFMVYLQKENIIDESGMPKERFSAEFPKEGPSILRIQQVVRGDSAAYFCASSPPGREDGYTFGSGTRLTVV.